The 28 T cell receptor beta chains below come from one sample, sequenced in a study of cytomegalovirus exposure and HLA in healthy donors. PCR was performed using 60 Vbeta and 13 Jbeta primers. Assay used: immunoSEQ multiplex PCR; TCRdb lists only in-frame clones, some missing. The repertoire holds about 110,000 clones, with approximately 80% as singletons. The sequencing input was PBMCs. The receptors come from a woman aged 60-75 years in good health and CMV-seropositive.

The chain uses TRBV5-1 and TRBJ2-3, with 7 bases fitting TRBD2. The V gene's germline CDR1 is SGHRS and CDR2 YFSETQ. CDR3 length: 14 amino acids. The ends lost 2 bases at V and 4 bases at J; junction bases unmatched: 4. The CDR3 is CASSLGTSADTQYF. CDR3 bases: TGCGCCAGCAGCTTAGGCACTAGCGCAGATACGCAGTATTTT.

This clone was recorded a few times. The chain is built from TRBV19 and TRBJ1-2; perhaps TRBD1 as D (5 bases). The length of the CDR3 is 14 residues. Germline V CDR1 and CDR2: LNHDA, SQIVND (reference sequence). The V end was cut by 3 bases, the J end by 10 bases, with 18 bases between. CDR3 region: CASSMGGFGSYYTF. The CDR3 DNA sequence: TGTGCCAGTAGTATGGGGGGTTTTGGTTCCTACTACACCTTC.

The rearrangement joins TRBV9 to TRBJ2-3, with TRBD2 identical over 10 bases. The V segment lost 3 bases and the J segment 1 base; nucleotides outside the gene matches: 11. This CDR3 contains 18 residues. Germline CDR1 and CDR2: SGDLS and YYNGEE. This CDR3 is CASSAGVAGTSGTDTQYF. DNA of the CDR3: TGTGCCAGCAGCGCCGGAGTCGCGGGGACTAGCGGCACAGATACGCAGTATTTT. The whole variable domain, remainder taken from reference TRBV9 and TRBJ2-3, is DSGVTQTPKHLITATGQRVTLRCSPRSGDLSVYWYQQSLDQGLQFLIQYYNGEERAKGNILERFSAQQFPDLHSELNLSSLELGDSALYFCASSAGVAGTSGTDTQYFGPGTRLTVL.

This CDR3 is CASTRSGGNQPQHF. The CDR3 bases are TGTGCCAGCACCCGATCCGGGGGTAATCAGCCCCAGCATTTT. The V gene is TRBV7-9, the J gene TRBJ1-5, with a tentative D call TRBD1 (5 bases). Germline V CDR1 and CDR2: SEHNR, FQNEAQ (reference sequence). Trimming took off 7 bases at V and 4 bases at J, with 14 bases between the two ends. This CDR3 comprises 14 residues.

The CDR3 is CASSSPDRGGQPQHF. The CDR3 nucleotides read TGTGCCAGCAGTTCACCCGACAGGGGAGGTCAGCCCCAGCATTTT. The V gene is TRBV28, the J gene TRBJ1-5, with 8 bases aligning to TRBD1. Germline V gives CDR1 MDHEN, CDR2 SYDVKM. The trim removed 4 bases at V and 6 bases at J, leaving 8 bases unmatched. The CDR3 is 15 amino acids.

This clone occurred once. The chain links TRBV5-6 to TRBJ1-6; TRBD1 agrees at 8 bases. CDR1 SGHDT and CDR2 YYEEEE come from the germline V gene. J gave up 7 bases and V 0 bases, and 9 bases lay outside the gene matches. The CDR3 is 17 amino acids. The CDR3 DNA reads TGTGCCAGCAGCTTGGTGTCGACAGGGGTTATGAATTCACCCCTCCACTTT. Translating gives CASSLVSTGVMNSPLHF. Variable domain in full (rest from reference TRBV5-6 and TRBJ1-6): DAGVTQSPTHLIKTRGQQVTLRCSPKSGHDTVSWYQQALGQGPQFIFQYYEEEERQRGNFPDRFSGHQFPNYSSELNVNALLLGDSALYLCASSLVSTGVMNSPLHFGNGTRLTVT.

The rearrangement uses TRBV6-5 and TRBJ1-3; D is ambiguous. This CDR3 spans 14 amino acids. Germline lookup yields CDR1 MNHEY and CDR2 SVGAGI. V lost 2 bases, J lost 2 bases, and 7 bases lay in between. As DNA, the CDR3 is TGTGCCAGCAGTTACACAGTTGCTGGAAACACCATATATTTT. Amino acids: CASSYTVAGNTIYF.

The V call is TRBV9, the J call TRBJ2-2; D is possibly TRBD2 (6 bases). Germline V gene data show CDR1 as SGDLS and CDR2 as YYNGEE. With 2 bases removed from V and 0 bases from J, the gap between germline ends came to 11 bases. The CDR3 is 16 amino acids. This CDR3 is CASSVRDSANTGELFF. The CDR3 DNA sequence: TGTGCCAGCAGCGTCCGGGACTCCGCGAACACCGGGGAGCTGTTTTTT.

The chain combines TRBV5-4 with TRBJ2-1; TRBD2 is a possible D gene (6 bases). The CDR3 is 14 residues long. The V gene's germline CDR1 is SGHNT and CDR2 YYREEE (reference sequence). V lost 7 bases to trimming and J lost 5 bases, with 16 bases between them. This CDR3 is CASGSGRSNNEQFF. The DNA for the CDR3 is TGTGCCAGCGGGAGCGGGCGAAGCAACAATGAGCAGTTCTTC. The variable domain in full, completed from reference TRBV5-4 and TRBJ2-1, reads ETGVTQSPTHLIKTRGQQVTLRCSSQSGHNTVSWYQQALGQGPQFIFQYYREEENGRGNFPPRFSGLQFPNYSSELNVNALELDDSALYLCASGSGRSNNEQFFGPGTRLTVL.

This clone was seen just once. The chain recombines TRBV11-3 with TRBJ2-1; maybe TRBD2 (5 bases). CDR3 size: 15 residues. Germline loops: CDR1 SGHNT, CDR2 YENEEA. The V end was cut by 1 base, the J end by 2 bases, with 9 bases between. CDR3 in DNA: TGTGCCAGCAGCTTAGGAGGAGCGGCCTACAATGAGCAGTTCTTC. This gives the protein CASSLGGAAYNEQFF.

For the CDR3, the DNA is TGTGCCACCAGCAGAGATCAGTCTAGCGGTCAAGAGACCCAGTACTTC. Translation: CATSRDQSSGQETQYF. The chain recombines TRBV15 with TRBJ2-5, with 7 bases lining up with TRBD2. The germline CDR1 and CDR2 sequences are LNHNV and YYDKDF (reference sequence). The CDR3 length is 16 residues. Trimming removed 0 bases from V and 2 bases from J; junction bases left unmatched: 6.

The V and J genes are TRBV7-3 and TRBJ2-5; TRBD2 matches at 13 bases. The germline V gene encodes CDR1 SGHTA and CDR2 FQGTGA. This CDR3 spans 15 amino acids. V dropped 4 bases and J dropped 11; count of bases not matched to a gene: 10. CDR3 sequence reads: CASSSGLAGVKEQYF. CDR3 bases: TGTGCCAGCAGCTCCGGACTAGCGGGAGTAAAAGAGCAGTACTTC.

This CDR3 reads CAISVGTSVQETQYF. CDR3 sequence (DNA): TGTGCCATCAGTGTCGGGACTAGCGTTCAGGAGACCCAGTACTTC. The chain links TRBV10-3 to TRBJ2-5, with 10 bases aligning to TRBD2. Germline trimming cut 4 bases from V and 5 bases from J; bases unmatched to any gene: 7. This CDR3 spans 15 amino acids. Germline V gene sequence: CDR1 ENHRY, CDR2 SYGVKD.

CDR3 coding DNA: TGTGCCAGCTCACGCACAGTGGGCGTAAACTCCTACGAGCAGTACTTC. Translating gives CASSRTVGVNSYEQYF. The V gene is TRBV18, the J gene TRBJ2-7; D gene uncertain. Trimming pared 4 bases from V and 0 bases from J, leaving 16 bases between. The CDR3 loop spans 16 amino acids. Germline V gene sequence: CDR1 KGHSH, CDR2 LQKENI.

V gene TRBV9 combines with J gene TRBJ1-1; 8 positions match TRBD1. CDR3 length: 13 residues. Trimming at V came to 0 bases and at J to 11 bases, leaving 6 bases not matched to a gene. Germline V gives CDR1 SGDLS, CDR2 YYNGEE. The CDR3 sequence: CASSVVRQGMAFF. CDR3 nucleotide sequence: TGTGCCAGCAGCGTAGTAAGACAGGGGATGGCTTTCTTT.

The rearrangement joins TRBV2 to TRBJ2-7; D not resolved. This CDR3 is built from 14 residues. The V and J ends lost 3 bases and 3 bases respectively, with 12 bases between them. Germline-derived CDR1 and CDR2 are SNHLY and FYNNEI. The CDR3 is CASSDRQANYEQYF. The DNA of the CDR3 is TGTGCCAGCAGTGACCGCCAGGCCAACTACGAGCAGTACTTC. The whole variable domain, filled in from reference TRBV2 and TRBJ2-7, reads EPEVTQTPSHQVTQMGQEVILRCVPISNHLYFYWYRQILGQKVEFLVSFYNNEISEKSEIFDDQFSVERPDGSNFTLKIRSTKLEDSAMYFCASSDRQANYEQYFGPGTRLTVT.

The chain combines TRBV5-1 with TRBJ2-1; 13 positions agree with TRBD2. This CDR3 is built from 18 residues. CDR1 and CDR2 from the germline V gene are SGHRS and YFSETQ. V was clipped by 4 bases and J by 10 bases; unmatched bases: 17. CDR3 DNA sequence: TGCGCCAGCAGCCCCCTACGTCCAACTAGCGGGAGGGCGGGGGAGCAGTTCTTC. The encoded protein is CASSPLRPTSGRAGEQFF.

The chain links TRBV19 to TRBJ1-4; D remains unclear. The germline CDR1 and CDR2 sequences are LNHDA and SQIVND (reference sequence). The CDR3 runs 14 residues. Trimming removed 0 bases at V and 7 bases at J, with 9 bases between. CDR3 bases: TGTGCCAGTAGTATAGACTGGGAGGTTGAAAAACTGTTTTTT. Translating it yields CASSIDWEVEKLFF.

The V call is TRBV2, the J call TRBJ2-7; 10 positions match TRBD1. The CDR3 loop spans 14 amino acids. The germline V gene encodes CDR1 SNHLY and CDR2 FYNNEI. Trimming took 2 bases from V and 7 from J; bases not matched to a gene: 5. DNA of the CDR3: TGTGCCAGCAGTGAACAGTCGGGACAGGGGGAGCAGTACTTC. This codes for CASSEQSGQGEQYF. Supplemented by reference TRBV2 and TRBJ2-7, the full variable domain reads EPEVTQTPSHQVTQMGQEVILRCVPISNHLYFYWYRQILGQKVEFLVSFYNNEISEKSEIFDDQFSVERPDGSNFTLKIRSTKLEDSAMYFCASSEQSGQGEQYFGPGTRLTVT.

The chain couples TRBV19 to TRBJ1-5; TRBD1 is a possible D gene (6 bases). The CDR3 spans 15 residues. Between the trimmed V and J ends, which lost 8 bases and 2 bases, there was a span of 16 bases. Germline V gives CDR1 LNHDA, CDR2 SQIVND (reference sequence). The CDR3: CASVAWAGGNQPQHF. CDR3 nucleotide sequence: TGTGCCAGTGTGGCTTGGGCAGGGGGCAATCAGCCCCAGCATTTT.

The genes are TRBV2 and TRBJ2-1, with D possibly being TRBD2 (5 bases). Germline CDR1 and CDR2: SNHLY and FYNNEI. The V gene lost 7 bases and the J gene lost 15 bases, with 19 bases spanning the gap. This CDR3 comprises 12 residues. The CDR3 reads CASTPGLAATFF. In DNA form, the CDR3 reads TGTGCCAGCACCCCTGGCCTAGCCGCAACGTTCTTC.

This chain joins TRBV19 and TRBJ2-1; 7 nucleotides line up with TRBD2. V gave up 5 bases and J gave up 4 bases; unmatched junction bases: 5. This CDR3 is built from 14 residues. Germline values: CDR1 LNHDA, CDR2 SQIVND (reference sequence). The CDR3 bases are TGTGCCAGTAGTGCACTAGCGCTTTACAATGAGCAGTTCTTC. Translation: CASSALALYNEQFF. Filled out from reference TRBV19 and TRBJ2-1, the complete variable domain reads DGGITQSPKYLFRKEGQNVTLSCEQNLNHDAMYWYRQDPGQGLRLIYYSQIVNDFQKGDIAEGYSVSREKKESFPLTVTSAQKNPTAFYLCASSALALYNEQFFGPGTRLTVL.

Worth noting for this clone: This sample also contains other DNA sequences that code for the same CDR3. The chain is built from TRBV28 and TRBJ1-2; tentatively, D is TRBD1 (5 bases). The CDR3 has 13 residues. CDR1 MDHEN and CDR2 SYDVKM come from the germline V gene. Trimming cost V 6 bases and J 7 bases, with 15 bases left between them. The CDR3 nucleotides read TGTGCCAGCAGGGGGACTGTCTTGAGTGGCTACACCTTC. Translation: CASRGTVLSGYTF.

The J gene is TRBJ1-6, the V gene TRBV19; the match to TRBD1 covers 8 bases. CDR1 LNHDA and CDR2 SQIVND come from the germline V gene (reference sequence). The V segment lost 3 bases and the J segment 9 bases; nucleotides outside the gene matches: 4. The CDR3 runs 14 residues. The DNA for the CDR3 is TGTGCCAGTAGTATCACAGGGGGAAGTTCACCCCTCCACTTT. Protein product: CASSITGGSSPLHF. The entire variable domain, with the rest obtained from reference TRBV19 and TRBJ1-6, is as follows: DGGITQSPKYLFRKEGQNVTLSCEQNLNHDAMYWYRQDPGQGLRLIYYSQIVNDFQKGDIAEGYSVSREKKESFPLTVTSAQKNPTAFYLCASSITGGSSPLHFGNGTRLTVT.

The CDR3 loop reads CASSLAPGQLIAKNIQYF. The CDR3 nucleotides are TGTGCCAGCAGCTTAGCACCGGGACAGCTTATAGCCAAAAACATTCAGTACTTC. The chain recombines TRBV11-3 with TRBJ2-4; 7 bases are shared with TRBD1. The germline gives CDR1 SGHNT, CDR2 YENEEA. The length of the CDR3 is 18 residues. The V segment lost 1 base and the J segment 0 bases; nucleotides outside the gene matches: 9.

V is TRBV28 and J is TRBJ2-7; no reliable D call. This CDR3 region has 14 residues. V was cut by 5 bases and J by 5 bases, with 16 bases left in between. Germline loops: CDR1 MDHEN, CDR2 SYDVKM. In DNA form, the CDR3 reads TGTGCCAGCAGTCTCCCCCCGAGCGACCACGAGCAGTACTTC. The encoded protein is CASSLPPSDHEQYF.

The chain joins TRBV7-2 to TRBJ2-2; a possible D gene is TRBD1 (7 bases). CDR3 length: 15 amino acids. V shed 5 bases and J shed 2 bases, with 12 bases lying between them. CDR1 is SGHTA, CDR2 FQGNSA, per germline. The CDR3 region is CASSGGTANTGELFF. The CDR3 DNA reads TGTGCCAGCAGCGGGGGGACAGCAAACACCGGGGAGCTGTTTTTT.

The V gene is TRBV19, the J gene TRBJ2-7, with 10 bases lining up with TRBD1. Trimming at V came to 6 bases and at J to 7 bases, leaving 6 bases not matched to a gene. From germline, CDR1 is LNHDA and CDR2 SQIVND (reference sequence). The CDR3 totals 13 residues. The CDR3: CASSPGTGVEQYF. The CDR3, as DNA: TGTGCCAGTAGCCCTGGGACAGGGGTTGAGCAGTACTTC.